This TCR beta chain is drawn from a study of T-cell reconstitution after alpha-beta-depleted transplantation in children. This clonotype was counted a few times. The TCRbeta library was prepared with unique molecular identifiers. One entry per CDR3 protein, called by TCRdb with MiXCR from the PCR reads. The table includes 500,000 to 600,000 distinct CDR3 sequences, 32% detected once. V lost 0 bases and J lost 2, with 9 bases in between. From germline, CDR1 is SGHRS and CDR2 YFSETQ. CDR3 length: 14 residues. This TCR was recovered from a human donor who donated a stem cell graft to a child with aplastic anemia. This chain uses TRBV5-1 with TRBJ2-7; D is possibly TRBD2 (6 bases). The specimen comprised PBMCs from the stem cell graft donor, sampled from the stem cell graft. The CDR3 spells CASSLERLAYEQYF. As DNA, the CDR3 is TGCGCCAGCAGCTTGGAGCGACTAGCCTACGAGCAGTACTTC.